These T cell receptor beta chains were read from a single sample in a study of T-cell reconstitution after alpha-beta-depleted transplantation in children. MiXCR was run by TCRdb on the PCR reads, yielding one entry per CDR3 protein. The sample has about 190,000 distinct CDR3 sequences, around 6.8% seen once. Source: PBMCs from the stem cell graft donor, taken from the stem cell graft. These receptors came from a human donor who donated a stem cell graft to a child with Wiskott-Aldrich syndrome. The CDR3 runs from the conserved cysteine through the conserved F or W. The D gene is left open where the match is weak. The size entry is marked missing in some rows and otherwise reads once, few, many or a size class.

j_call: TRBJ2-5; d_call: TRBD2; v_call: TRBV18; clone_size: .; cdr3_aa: CASSRGTRAQETQYF; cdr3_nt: TGTGCCAGCTCACGCGGGACTAGGGCTCAAGAGACCCAGTACTTC
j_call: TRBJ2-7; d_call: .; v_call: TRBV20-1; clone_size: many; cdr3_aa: CSARDRQGIREQYF; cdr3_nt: TGCAGTGCTAGAGATCGGCAGGGGATACGTGAGCAGTACTTC
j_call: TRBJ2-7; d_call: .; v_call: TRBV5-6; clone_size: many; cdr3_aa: CASSLGSRISYEQYF; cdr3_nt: TGTGCCAGCAGCTTGGGCAGTAGGATATCCTACGAGCAGTACTTC
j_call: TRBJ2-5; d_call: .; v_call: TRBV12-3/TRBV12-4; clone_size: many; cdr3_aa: CASSSRTEETQYF; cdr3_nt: TGTGCCAGCAGCTCGCGGACCGAAGAGACCCAGTACTTC
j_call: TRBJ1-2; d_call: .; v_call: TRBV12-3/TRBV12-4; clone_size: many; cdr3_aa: CASRGVVAAALANYGYTF; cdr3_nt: TGTGCCAGCAGGGGCGTCGTGGCCGCAGCTTTAGCTAACTATGGCTACACCTTC
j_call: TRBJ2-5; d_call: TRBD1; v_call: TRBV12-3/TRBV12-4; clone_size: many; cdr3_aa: CASSLGDRGWGETQYF; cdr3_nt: TGTGCCAGCAGTTTAGGGGACAGGGGATGGGGCGAGACCCAGTACTTC
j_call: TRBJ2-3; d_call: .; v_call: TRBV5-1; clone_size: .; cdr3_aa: CASGDFTDTQYF; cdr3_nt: TGCGCCAGTGGGGACTTCACAGATACGCAGTATTTT
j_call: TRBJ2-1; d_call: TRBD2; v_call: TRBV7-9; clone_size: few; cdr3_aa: CASGTSGRAYNEQFF; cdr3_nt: TGTGCCTCCGGGACTAGCGGGAGGGCCTACAATGAGCAGTTCTTC
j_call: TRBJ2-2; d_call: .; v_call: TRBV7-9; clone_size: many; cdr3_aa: CASFEGANTGELFF; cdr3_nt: TGTGCCAGCTTTGAGGGGGCGAACACCGGGGAGCTGTTTTTT
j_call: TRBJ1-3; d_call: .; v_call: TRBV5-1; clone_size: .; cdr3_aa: CASSLSGNSGNTIYF; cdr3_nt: TGCGCCAGCAGCCTTTCCGGGAATTCTGGAAACACCATATATTTT
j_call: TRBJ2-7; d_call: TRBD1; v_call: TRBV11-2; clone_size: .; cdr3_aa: CASSFVGTGGFYEQYF; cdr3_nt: TGTGCCAGCAGCTTCGTGGGGACAGGGGGTTTCTACGAGCAGTACTTC
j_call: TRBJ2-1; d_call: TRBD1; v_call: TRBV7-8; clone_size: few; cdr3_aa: CATRTGQTPNEQFF; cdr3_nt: TGTGCCACCCGGACAGGGCAAACCCCCAATGAGCAGTTCTTC
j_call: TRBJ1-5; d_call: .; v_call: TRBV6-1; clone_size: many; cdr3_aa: CATSTGTNKGYQPQHF; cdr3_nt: TGTGCCACCTCAACCGGGACGAACAAGGGTTATCAGCCCCAGCATTTT
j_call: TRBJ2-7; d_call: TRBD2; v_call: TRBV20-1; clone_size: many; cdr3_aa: CSARDPLAGVYEQYF; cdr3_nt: TGCAGTGCTAGAGATCCACTAGCGGGAGTCTACGAGCAGTACTTC
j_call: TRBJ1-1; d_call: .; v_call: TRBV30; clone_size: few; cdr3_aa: CAWLTGGTEAFF; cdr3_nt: TGTGCCTGGTTGACAGGTGGCACTGAAGCTTTCTTT
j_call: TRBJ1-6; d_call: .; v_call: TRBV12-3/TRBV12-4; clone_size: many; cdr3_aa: CASSPNPASPLHF; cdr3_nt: TGTGCCAGCAGTCCCAACCCGGCGTCACCCCTCCACTTT
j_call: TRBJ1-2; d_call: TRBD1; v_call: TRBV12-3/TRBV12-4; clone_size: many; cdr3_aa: CASSTRTGNTRGYTF; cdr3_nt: TGTGCCAGCAGTACTCGGACAGGGAACACACGGGGCTACACCTTC
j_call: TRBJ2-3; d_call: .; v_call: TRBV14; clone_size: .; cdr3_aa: CASSQDTTDTQYF; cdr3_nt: TGTGCCAGCAGCCAAGATACAACAGATACGCAGTATTTT
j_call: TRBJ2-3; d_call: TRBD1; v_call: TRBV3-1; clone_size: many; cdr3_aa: CASSHNTGTGQRTQYF; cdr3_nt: TGTGCCAGCAGCCACAATACCGGGACAGGGCAACGTACGCAGTATTTT
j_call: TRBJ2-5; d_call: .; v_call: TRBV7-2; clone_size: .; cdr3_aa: CASSLHRSLGETQYF; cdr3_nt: TGTGCCAGCAGCCTACACAGGTCGTTAGGGGAGACCCAGTACTTC
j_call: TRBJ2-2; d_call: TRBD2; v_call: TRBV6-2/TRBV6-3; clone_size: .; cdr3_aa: CASSYGTSGSWGELFF; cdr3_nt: TGTGCCAGCAGTTATGGGACTAGCGGGTCCTGGGGGGAGCTGTTTTTT
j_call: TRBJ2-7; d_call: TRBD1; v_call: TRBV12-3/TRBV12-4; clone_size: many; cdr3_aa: CASSSHRGLSYEQYF; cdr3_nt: TGTGCCAGCAGTTCACACAGGGGGCTGTCCTACGAGCAGTACTTC
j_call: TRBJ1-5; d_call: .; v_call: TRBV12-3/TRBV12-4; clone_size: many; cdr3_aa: CASSFGLRRANQPQHF; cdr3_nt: TGTGCCAGCAGTTTTGGTCTCAGAAGGGCGAATCAGCCCCAGCATTTT
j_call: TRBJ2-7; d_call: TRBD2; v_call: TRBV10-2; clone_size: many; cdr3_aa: CASRLAGVYEQYF; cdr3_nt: TGCGCCAGCCGACTAGCAGGAGTCTACGAGCAGTACTTC
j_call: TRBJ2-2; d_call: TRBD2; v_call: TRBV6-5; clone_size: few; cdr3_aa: CASSYFPSGAYTGELFF; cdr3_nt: TGTGCCAGCAGTTACTTCCCTAGCGGGGCTTACACCGGGGAGCTGTTTTTT
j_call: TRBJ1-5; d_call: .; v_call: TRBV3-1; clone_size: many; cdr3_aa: CASSQDLGYQPQHF; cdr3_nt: TGTGCCAGCAGCCAAGATCTGGGTTACCAGCCCCAGCATTTT
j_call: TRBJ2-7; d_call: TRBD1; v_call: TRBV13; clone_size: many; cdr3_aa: CASRPTGTYEQYF; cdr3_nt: TGTGCCAGCAGGCCGACAGGGACCTACGAGCAGTACTTC
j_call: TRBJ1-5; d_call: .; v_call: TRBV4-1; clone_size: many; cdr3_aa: CASSQGWSNQPQHF; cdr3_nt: TGCGCCAGCAGCCAGGGCTGGAGCAATCAGCCCCAGCATTTT
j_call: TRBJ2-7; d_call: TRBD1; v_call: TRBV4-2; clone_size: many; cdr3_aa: CASSQVTGSNEQYF; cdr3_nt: TGTGCCAGCAGCCAAGTGACAGGGTCGAACGAGCAGTACTTC
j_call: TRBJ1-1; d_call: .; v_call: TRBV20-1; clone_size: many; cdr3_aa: CSARDREVTEAFF; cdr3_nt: TGCAGTGCTAGAGATCGGGAGGTAACTGAAGCTTTCTTT
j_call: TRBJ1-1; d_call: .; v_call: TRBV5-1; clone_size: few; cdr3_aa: CASTPEGPQMNTEAFF; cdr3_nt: TGCGCCAGCACCCCGGAGGGGCCCCAGATGAACACTGAAGCTTTCTTT
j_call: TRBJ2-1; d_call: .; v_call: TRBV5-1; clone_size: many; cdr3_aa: CASSETGNPYNEQFF; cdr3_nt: TGCGCCAGCAGCGAAACAGGGAACCCCTACAATGAGCAGTTCTTC
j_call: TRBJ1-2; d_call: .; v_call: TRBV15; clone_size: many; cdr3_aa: CATSGGALYGYTF; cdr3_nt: TGTGCCACCTCGGGGGGGGCTTTGTATGGCTACACCTTC
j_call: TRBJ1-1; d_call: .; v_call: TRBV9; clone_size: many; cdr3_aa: CASSVAGNTEAFF; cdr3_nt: TGTGCCAGCAGCGTAGCAGGGAACACTGAAGCTTTCTTT
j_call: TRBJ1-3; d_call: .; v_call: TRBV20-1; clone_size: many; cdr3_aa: CSAMGNGLYF; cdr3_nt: TGCAGTGCTATGGGCAACGGGCTATATTTT
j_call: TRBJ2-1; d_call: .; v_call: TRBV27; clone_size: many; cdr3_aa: CASSAEAGLRVHEQFF; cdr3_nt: TGTGCCAGCAGTGCCGAGGCCGGACTCAGAGTCCATGAGCAGTTCTTC
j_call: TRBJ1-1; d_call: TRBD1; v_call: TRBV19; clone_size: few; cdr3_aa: CASSTLGGAAEAFF; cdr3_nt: TGTGCCAGTAGTACTCTAGGGGGCGCGGCTGAAGCTTTCTTT
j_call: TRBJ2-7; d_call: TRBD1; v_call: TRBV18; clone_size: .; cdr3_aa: CASSPPGQDYKEQYF; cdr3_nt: TGTGCCAGCTCACCGCCGGGACAGGATTACAAAGAGCAGTACTTC
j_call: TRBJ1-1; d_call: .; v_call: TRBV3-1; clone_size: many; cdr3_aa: CASSQVQNTEAFF; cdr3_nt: TGTGCCAGCAGCCAAGTTCAGAACACTGAAGCTTTCTTT
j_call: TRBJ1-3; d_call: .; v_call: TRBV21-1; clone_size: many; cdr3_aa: CASPGRGNTIYF; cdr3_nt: TGTGCCAGCCCGGGGCGTGGAAACACCATATATTTT
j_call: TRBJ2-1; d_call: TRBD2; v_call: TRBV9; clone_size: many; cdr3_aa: CASSEGGPSSYNEQFF; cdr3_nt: TGTGCCAGCAGCGAGGGAGGGCCCTCTTCATACAATGAGCAGTTCTTC
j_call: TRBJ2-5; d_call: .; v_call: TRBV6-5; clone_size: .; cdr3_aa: CASSYLLTANQETQYF; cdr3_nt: TGTGCCAGCAGTTACTTGCTCACAGCGAACCAAGAGACCCAGTACTTC
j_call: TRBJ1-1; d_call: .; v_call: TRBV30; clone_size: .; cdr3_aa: CAWSPGTEAFF; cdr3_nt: TGTGCCTGGAGTCCCGGAACTGAAGCTTTCTTT
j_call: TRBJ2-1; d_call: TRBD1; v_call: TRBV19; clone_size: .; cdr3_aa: CASSIGQGAGNEQFF; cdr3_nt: TGTGCCAGTAGTATAGGGCAGGGGGCCGGCAATGAGCAGTTCTTC